Following are 26 T cell receptor beta chains from one sample sequenced in a study of shared clonotypes between healthy human individuals. Using immunoSEQ multiplex PCR, the repertoire was profiled, and TCRdb retains in-frame clones only, with some absent. The top ten hold around 1.7% of the sample, which has about 2.1 million clones, 80% to 95% seen once. CD45RO negativity and positive selection for CCR7 defined naive CD8 cells, a population that excluded terminally differentiated effector memory CD45RA+ cells. Sequences were obtained from naive CD8+ T cells from PBMCs. These receptors originate from a man younger than 35 in good health. Some clones in this sample may be carry-over from other donors' samples.

The chain has TRBV9 and TRBJ2-1; possibly TRBD2 for D (6 bases). Germline CDR1 is SGDLS and CDR2 is YYNGEE. There are 15 residues in the CDR3. V lost 0 bases and J 8 bases, leaving 15 bases between the germline ends. The chain's CDR3 is CASSVGGGSSDEQFF. Here the CDR3 DNA reads TGTGCCAGCAGCGTAGGTGGAGGGAGTAGCGATGAGCAGTTCTTC.

The chain recombines TRBV28 with TRBJ2-3; D is perhaps TRBD2 (6 bases). The CDR3 has 14 amino acids. In germline, CDR1 is MDHEN, CDR2 SYDVKM. V dropped 6 bases and J dropped 4 bases, with 14 bases sitting between them. The CDR3 DNA reads as TGTGCCAGCAGCCCCCGGGGGAGCGCAGATACGCAGTATTTT. Residues: CASSPRGSADTQYF.

The gene calls are TRBV10-3 and TRBJ2-7, with D perhaps TRBD1 or TRBD2 (5 bases each). V shed 10 bases and J shed 4 bases, with 14 bases lying between them. The CDR3 loop spans 12 amino acids. Germline V CDR1 and CDR2: ENHRY, SYGVKD. CDR3 DNA sequence: TGTGCCAGCCGGGACCTGGGGTACGAGCAGTACTTC. Protein: CASRDLGYEQYF.

This clone was counted a few times. This chain joins TRBV4-3 and TRBJ1-5; D is undetermined. V was shortened by 6 bases and J by 6 bases, with 12 bases between the two germline ends. CDR1 is LGHNA, CDR2 YSLEER, per germline. CDR3 length: 13 amino acids. The CDR3 DNA is TGCGCCAGCAGTCAAATCTCCGGTCAGCCCCAGCATTTT. Translating gives CASSQISGQPQHF.

This clone is a singleton in its sample. The chain carries TRBV7-8 and TRBJ2-3; 8 positions match TRBD2. Trimming removed 3 bases from V and 4 bases from J; junction bases left unmatched: 12. Germline V gene data show CDR1 as SGHVS and CDR2 as FQNEAQ. This CDR3 has 17 residues. CDR3 in DNA: TGTGCCAGCAGCTTCCCGATACTAGCGGAGGAACCAGATACGCAGTATTTT. Encoded protein: CASSFPILAEEPDTQYF.

The gene calls are TRBV2 and TRBJ2-1; 9 bases map to TRBD2. CDR3 size: 15 residues. The V and J ends lost 7 bases and 4 bases, in that order; junction bases with no gene match: 8. Germline V CDR1 and CDR2: SNHLY, FYNNEI. CDR3 in DNA: TGTGCCAGCATAGTTTTGCGGGAGGGTTACAATGAGCAGTTCTTC. Its translation: CASIVLREGYNEQFF.

The chain has TRBV18 and TRBJ1-1; D unresolved. V was clipped by 0 bases and J by 8 bases, with 10 bases between them. Germline loops: CDR1 KGHSH, CDR2 LQKENI. The CDR3 covers 13 residues. CDR3 sequence (DNA): TGTGCCAGCTCACCACCCTCCAATGTAGAAGCTTTCTTT. This sequence encodes CASSPPSNVEAFF. Supplemented by reference TRBV18 and TRBJ1-1, the full variable domain reads NAGVMQNPRHLVRRRGQEARLRCSPMKGHSHVYWYRQLPEEGLKFMVYLQKENIIDESGMPKERFSAEFPKEGPSILRIQQVVRGDSAAYFCASSPPSNVEAFFGQGTRLTVV.

This clone was seen a handful of times. CDR3 bases: TGTGCCAGCAGCTTAGCCGTCTTCCCAGCCGATACGCAGTATTTT. Translation gives CASSLAVFPADTQYF. The chain couples TRBV7-2 to TRBJ2-3; D gene unclear. This CDR3 has 15 amino acids. CDR1 is SGHTA, CDR2 FQGNSA, per germline. V lost 0 bases and J lost 6, with 13 bases in between.

This clone was recorded only once. The V and J genes are TRBV4-1 and TRBJ1-4; TRBD1 aligns across 10 bases. The V segment lost 6 bases and the J segment 7 bases; nucleotides outside the gene matches: 5. Germline lookup yields CDR1 MGHRA and CDR2 YSYEKL. This CDR3 region has 14 residues. The chain's CDR3 is CASRRQGASEKLFF. In DNA form, the CDR3 reads TGCGCCAGCAGGCGACAGGGGGCTTCTGAAAAACTGTTTTTT.

V usage is TRBV7-9 and J usage is TRBJ2-3, with a tentative D call TRBD2 (5 bases). Germline lookup yields CDR1 SEHNR and CDR2 FQNEAQ (reference sequence). V was shortened by 0 bases and J by 5 bases, with 12 bases between the two germline ends. CDR3 length: 15 residues. CDR3 region: CASSLATLALDTQYF. The CDR3 bases are TGTGCCAGCAGCTTAGCCACCCTAGCTCTAGATACGCAGTATTTT.

The chain couples TRBV5-6 to TRBJ2-7; TRBD1 matches 7 bases. This CDR3 contains 15 residues. Unmatched junction bases numbered 10, after V lost 3 bases and J lost 4 bases. In germline, CDR1 is SGHDT, CDR2 YYEEEE. The CDR3 loop is CASSSGQQDPYEQYF. The CDR3 region has the DNA TGTGCCAGCAGCTCGGGACAGCAAGACCCGTACGAGCAGTACTTC. The full variable domain, completed using reference TRBV5-6 and TRBJ2-7, is DAGVTQSPTHLIKTRGQQVTLRCSPKSGHDTVSWYQQALGQGPQFIFQYYEEEERQRGNFPDRFSGHQFPNYSSELNVNALLLGDSALYLCASSSGQQDPYEQYFGPGTRLTVT.

The chain carries TRBV6-6 and TRBJ2-7; the D gene is possibly TRBD2 (7 bases). Per germline, CDR1 MNHNY and CDR2 SVGAGI (reference sequence). With 5 bases removed from V and 1 base from J, the gap between germline ends came to 18 bases. The CDR3 length is 16 residues. The CDR3 loop reads CASSTHGGGPSYEQYF. Written as DNA, the CDR3 is TGTGCCAGCAGTACTCATGGGGGGGGCCCGTCCTACGAGCAGTACTTC.

V usage is TRBV2 and J usage is TRBJ2-7, with a possible D match to TRBD1 (5 bases). The germline V gene has CDR1 SNHLY and CDR2 FYNNEI. Trimming pared 2 bases from V and 2 bases from J, leaving 10 bases between. There are 14 residues in the CDR3. CDR3 protein: CASSEKWGAYEQYF. The CDR3 DNA sequence: TGTGCCAGCAGTGAAAAGTGGGGCGCCTACGAGCAGTACTTC.

This clone was seen a single time. The chain employs TRBV6-1 and TRBJ2-7, with unresolved D. CDR3 length: 12 residues. V was pared by 4 bases and J by 2 bases, with 6 bases between. Germline V gives CDR1 MNHNS, CDR2 SASEGT. As DNA, the CDR3 is TGTGCCAGCAGTGGTAGGCCCTACGAGCAGTACTTC. The encoded protein is CASSGRPYEQYF.

V is TRBV5-4 and J is TRBJ1-2, with unresolved D. This CDR3 contains 16 residues. Germline-derived CDR1 and CDR2 are SGHNT and YYREEE (reference sequence). V gave up 0 bases and J gave up 4 bases, with 16 bases separating them. The CDR3 DNA reads TGTGCCAGCAGCTTGGCAGCTGGGTATGCCGGCTATGGCTACACCTTC. It yields the protein CASSLAAGYAGYGYTF.

The chain links TRBV2 to TRBJ2-7; 9 bases match TRBD1. Germline V gives CDR1 SNHLY, CDR2 FYNNEI. The V and J ends lost 6 bases and 1 base, in that order; junction bases with no gene match: 7. The CDR3 is 15 residues long. CDR3 coding DNA: TGTGCCAGCAGGACGACAGGGGGTTATTCCTACGAGCAGTACTTC. Its protein product is CASRTTGGYSYEQYF.

This chain connects TRBV28 to TRBJ2-7; D is unresolved. There are 14 residues in the CDR3. Germline values: CDR1 MDHEN, CDR2 SYDVKM. The ends were cut back, 3 bases at V and 6 bases at J, with 15 bases in the middle. The CDR3 region is CASSFLGILAEQYF. The CDR3 DNA follows: TGTGCCAGCAGTTTTTTGGGGATTTTGGCCGAGCAGTACTTC.

The CDR3 loop is CASSQGGTGSEKLFF. CDR3 coding DNA: TGTGCCAGCAGCCAAGGCGGGACAGGGAGTGAAAAACTGTTTTTT. The gene calls are TRBV7-9 and TRBJ1-4; 9 nucleotides align to TRBD1. V trimming: 5 bases; J trimming: 7 bases; junction bases outside the gene matches: 8. Germline CDR1 and CDR2: SEHNR and FQNEAQ (reference sequence). The CDR3 consists of 15 residues.

This clone occurred once. The chain is built from TRBV29-1 and TRBJ1-1; tentatively, D is TRBD1 (5 bases). V dropped 4 bases and J dropped 2 bases, with 8 bases sitting between them. The CDR3 loop spans 12 amino acids. Germline-derived CDR1 and CDR2 are SQVTM and ANQGSEA. The CDR3 DNA is TGCAGCGTTGGGGGCCTAAACACTGAAGCTTTCTTT. The encoded protein is CSVGGLNTEAFF.

The chain employs TRBV7-9 and TRBJ2-1; D unclear. V lost 1 base and J 5 bases, leaving 15 bases between the germline ends. From germline, CDR1 is SEHNR and CDR2 FQNEAQ (reference sequence). The CDR3 spans 16 residues. The CDR3 DNA reads as TGTGCCAGCAGCTTAGTTGGTCAACTCCCTAACAATGAGCAGTTCTTC. Translation: CASSLVGQLPNNEQFF. The variable domain in full, with the rest retrieved from reference TRBV7-9 and TRBJ2-1, is DTGVSQNPRHKITKRGQNVTFRCDPISEHNRLYWYRQTLGQGPEFLTYFQNEAQLEKSRLLSDRFSAERPKGSFSTLEIQRTEQGDSAMYLCASSLVGQLPNNEQFFGPGTRLTVL.

The CDR3 region is CASSYGRGPYEQYF. CDR3 nucleotide sequence: TGTGCCAGCAGTTACGGCAGGGGGCCCTACGAGCAGTACTTC. The chain is built from TRBV6-5 and TRBJ2-7, with TRBD1 identical over 8 bases. V lost 2 bases and J lost 2; bases outside the gene matches: 2. CDR3 length: 14 amino acids. Germline CDR1 and CDR2: MNHEY and SVGAGI.

The gene calls are TRBV27 and TRBJ2-7, with D unclear. In germline, CDR1 is MNHEY, CDR2 SMNVEV (reference sequence). The CDR3 has 13 amino acids. With 2 bases removed from V and 5 bases from J, the gap between germline ends came to 10 bases. CDR3 amino acids: CASSLTWTNEQYF. The CDR3, as DNA: TGTGCCAGCAGTTTAACCTGGACGAACGAGCAGTACTTC.

The chain carries TRBV2 and TRBJ2-5; D might be TRBD2 (7 bases). The CDR3 has 17 residues. Trimming stripped 10 bases from V and 5 bases from J, with 29 bases between. The germline V gene has CDR1 SNHLY and CDR2 FYNNEI. The CDR3 DNA reads as TGTGCCACCCGCAAGTGGTCGAAGGGGGAGGGCTCCGAGACCCAGTACTTC. Amino acid sequence: CATRKWSKGEGSETQYF.

The chain is built from TRBV7-9 and TRBJ2-5; D gene unclear. The CDR3 is 13 residues long. The V and J ends lost 0 bases and 6 bases respectively, with 8 bases between them. Germline assignment: CDR1 SEHNR and CDR2 FQNEAQ (reference sequence). DNA of the CDR3: TGTGCCAGCAGCTTAGCGTTAGACCAGACCCAGTACTTC. Translated, it gives CASSLALDQTQYF.

This chain links TRBV7-8 with TRBJ2-1; D is unclear. The CDR3 consists of 12 residues. Trimming removed 1 base from V and 8 bases from J, with 6 bases in between. CDR1 is SGHVS and CDR2 is FQNEAQ in the germline V gene. In nucleotides, the CDR3 is TGTGCCAGCAGCTTAGTCGGCCATGAGCAGTTCTTC. Its protein product is CASSLVGHEQFF.

The gene calls are TRBV7-9 and TRBJ2-2; D is unresolved. Trimming shortened V by 10 bases and J by 4 bases, and 10 bases separated the two germline ends. Germline CDR1 SEHNR, CDR2 FQNEAQ (reference sequence). This CDR3 has 12 amino acids. The chain's CDR3 is CAIQVGTGELFF. CDR3 DNA sequence: TGTGCCATCCAGGTCGGCACCGGGGAGCTGTTTTTT.